The sequence of this TCR beta chain was determined in a study of cytomegalovirus exposure and HLA in healthy donors. Study-wide background: The 130 or so validation repertoires, a later analysis reported, used the same platform as the approximately 670 first-cohort repertoires.

Germline V gene data show CDR1 as MNHNS and CDR2 as SASEGT. V was clipped by 10 bases and J by 0 bases, with 15 bases between them. The CDR3 runs to 14 residues. Study-wide results and caveats: Many donors shared some public TCRs, even though most TCR sequences were rare. Later, an analysis found that TCR clusters from the first cohort tended to co-occur in the 120 validation repertoires. As was reported, the classifier diagnosed cytomegalovirus status with high specificity and sensitivity.

Generated by immunoSEQ multiplex PCR, the TCRdb table keeps only in-frame clones and is missing some. The sample holds 55,000 to 70,000 clones, roughly 94% seen once. About this clone itself: Its cognate antigen is unknown.

Sample: PBMCs. The chain links TRBV6-1 to TRBJ1-2; a weak D match, TRBD1 (5 bases). The TCR sequence derives from a man between 18 and 29 years old in good health and CMV-seronegative. Here the CDR3 reads CAIVRGTANYGYTF. Here the CDR3 DNA reads TGTGCCATCGTAAGGGGCACCGCTAACTATGGCTACACCTTC.